This T cell receptor beta chain is drawn from a study of blood T cell repertoires in COVID-19. Overall study context: Samples came from the United States, Italy and Spain, spanning acute and convalescent COVID-19.

Germline V gene sequence: CDR1 SGHTA, CDR2 FQGNSA. The CDR3 has 14 amino acids. V gave up 2 bases and J gave up 2 bases, with 9 bases separating them. Authors' methods: Amplification from reference gene primers served as the basis for estimated nucleated cell counts. The protocol was immunoSEQ multiplex PCR, while the TCRdb copy is restricted to in-frame clones and leaves out a portion. V and J calls and clone size are as listed in that table; D and trimming were resolved from the DNA. The table lists 150,000 to 200,000 clones, roughly nine tenths of them singletons. The chain combines TRBV7-2 with TRBJ1-1; perhaps TRBD1 as D (5 bases). This clonotype originated in a woman in her 70s with acute or convalescent COVID-19. Sequenced material: peripheral blood. This CDR3 reads CASSLWRDNTEAFF. CDR3 bases: TGTGCCAGCAGCTTATGGAGGGACAACACTGAAGCTTTCTTT.